Presented here are 8 T cell receptor beta chains from one specimen sequenced in a study of early T cells in non-severe SARS-CoV-2 infection. TCRdb re-analysed the 5' RACE reads in MiXCR, keeping a single row per CDR3 protein. This sample has just over 95,000 distinct CDR3 sequences, with more than 9.5% found just once. Material for sequencing was whole blood. These receptors were obtained from an adult who was a healthcare worker with PCR-confirmed SARS-CoV-2 infection or an uninfected control (not recorded which).

This chain connects TRBV5-6 to TRBJ1-2; D unresolved. Germline V gene lookup returns CDR1 SGHDT and CDR2 YYEEEE. The CDR3 contains 12 residues. Trimming stripped 2 bases from V and 5 bases from J, with 7 bases between. Here the CDR3 reads CASSFGHYGYTF. In DNA form, the CDR3 reads TGTGCCAGCAGCTTTGGCCATTATGGCTACACCTTC.

The chain combines TRBV20-1 with TRBJ1-2; 10 positions agree with TRBD1. The J segment lost 7 bases and the V segment lost 0 bases, leaving 2 bases of the junction unmatched. This CDR3 is built from 13 residues. CDR1 and CDR2 (germline): DFQATT, SNEGSKA (reference sequence). CDR3 protein: CSARDRQGAGYTF. For the CDR3, the DNA is TGCAGTGCTAGAGATCGACAGGGGGCTGGCTACACCTTC.

This rearrangement joins TRBV27 to TRBJ2-3; D gene uncertain. Germline-derived CDR1 and CDR2 are MNHEY and SMNVEV (reference sequence). The CDR3 is 12 residues long. Trimming pared 5 bases from V and 9 bases from J, leaving 12 bases between. The CDR3 reads CASSPLGRTQYF. In nucleotides, the CDR3 is TGTGCCAGCAGTCCACTCGGGCGCACGCAGTATTTT.

This clonotype was counted at least ten times. The chain carries TRBV19 and TRBJ2-2, with D tentatively TRBD2 (7 bases). The CDR3 runs 14 residues. Germline loops: CDR1 LNHDA, CDR2 SQIVND (reference sequence). V lost 7 bases and J 6 bases, leaving 15 bases between the germline ends. The CDR3 loop is CASTHGGRPGELFF. The CDR3 DNA reads as TGTGCCAGTACCCACGGGGGGCGCCCCGGGGAGCTGTTTTTT.

This clonotype was seen ten or more times. The chain uses TRBV19 and TRBJ1-1, with D hard to call. V lost 10 bases and J 5 bases, leaving 17 bases between the germline ends. Germline V gene data show CDR1 as LNHDA and CDR2 as SQIVND (reference sequence). The CDR3 spans 13 residues. CDR3 in DNA: TGTGCCACCGAGGACCGGTACAGTACTGAAGCTTTCTTT. Its protein is CATEDRYSTEAFF.

This clonotype came up a few times. J is TRBJ2-7 and V is TRBV12-3 or TRBV12-4; TRBD1 matches at 8 bases. Unmatched junction bases numbered 12, after V lost 4 bases and J lost 4 bases. The CDR3 is 16 residues long. The CDR3 reads CASSYGPDRAHYEQYF. In DNA, the CDR3 is TGTGCCAGCAGTTACGGACCGGACAGGGCCCATTACGAGCAGTACTTC.

The rearrangement uses TRBV5-1 and TRBJ2-1; TRBD2 agrees at 15 bases. Trimming took 6 bases from V and 3 from J; bases not matched to a gene: 7. Germline loops: CDR1 SGHRS, CDR2 YFSETQ. There are 17 residues in the CDR3. CDR3 amino acids: CASNGLAGGPDYNEQFF. The CDR3 DNA sequence: TGCGCCAGCAACGGACTAGCGGGAGGGCCGGACTACAATGAGCAGTTCTTC.

This clonotype was recorded at least ten times. The rearrangement uses TRBV29-1 and TRBJ2-6, with a weak D call TRBD1 (6 bases). CDR1 and CDR2 from the germline V gene are SQVTM and ANQGSEA. The CDR3 loop spans 14 amino acids. The V end lost 5 bases, the J end lost 2 bases, and 10 bases lay between the germline ends. The CDR3 nucleotides are TGCAGCGTTTCGACAGGAGCTGGGGCCAACGTCCTGACTTTC. Its translation is CSVSTGAGANVLTF.